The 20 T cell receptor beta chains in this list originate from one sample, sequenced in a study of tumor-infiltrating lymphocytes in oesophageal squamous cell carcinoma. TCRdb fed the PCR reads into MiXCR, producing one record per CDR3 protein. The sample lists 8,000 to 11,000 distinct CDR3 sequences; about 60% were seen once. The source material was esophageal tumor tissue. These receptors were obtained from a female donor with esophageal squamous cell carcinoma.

CDR3 sequence (DNA): TGTGCCAGCAGCGGTTACGGGACTAGAGGCATAGAGCAGTACTTC. Encoded protein: CASSGYGTRGIEQYF. This chain uses TRBV7-2 with TRBJ2-6; 8 bases align to TRBD2. The assigned J gene may be wrong: the sequence end matches TRBJ2-7 better. Germline-derived CDR1 and CDR2 are SGHTA and FQGNSA. There are 15 residues in the CDR3.

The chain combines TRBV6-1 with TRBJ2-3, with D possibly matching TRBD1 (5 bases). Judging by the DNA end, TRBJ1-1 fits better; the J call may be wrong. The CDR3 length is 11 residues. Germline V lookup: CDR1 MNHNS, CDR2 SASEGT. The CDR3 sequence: CASRQGRGAFF. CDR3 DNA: TGTGCCAGCAGGCAGGGTAGGGGAGCTTTCTTT.

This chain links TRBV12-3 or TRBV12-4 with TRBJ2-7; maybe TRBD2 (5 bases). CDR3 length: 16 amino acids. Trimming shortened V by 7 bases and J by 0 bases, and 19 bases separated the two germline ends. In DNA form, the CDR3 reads TGTGCCAGCAATTCTAGTCCGGGGAAAAGCTCCTACGAGCAGTACTTC. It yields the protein CASNSSPGKSSYEQYF.

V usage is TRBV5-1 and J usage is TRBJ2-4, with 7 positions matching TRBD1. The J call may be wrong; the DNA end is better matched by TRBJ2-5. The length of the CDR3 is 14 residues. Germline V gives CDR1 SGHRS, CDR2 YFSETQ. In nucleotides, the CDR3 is TGCGCCAGCAGCTCCCCCGACAGGGTAGAGACCCAGTACTTC. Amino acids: CASSSPDRVETQYF.

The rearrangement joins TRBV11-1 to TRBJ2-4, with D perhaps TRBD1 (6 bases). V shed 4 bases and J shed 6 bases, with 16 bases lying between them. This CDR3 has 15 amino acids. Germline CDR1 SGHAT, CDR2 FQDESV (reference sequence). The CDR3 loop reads CASSSGMGAGNIQYF. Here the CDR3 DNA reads TGTGCCAGCAGCTCAGGAATGGGGGCTGGAAACATTCAGTACTTC.

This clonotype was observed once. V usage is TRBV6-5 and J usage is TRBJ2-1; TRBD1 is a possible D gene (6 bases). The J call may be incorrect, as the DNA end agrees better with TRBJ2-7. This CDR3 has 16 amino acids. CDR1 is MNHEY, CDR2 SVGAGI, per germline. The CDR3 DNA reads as TGTGCCATCAGCAGGAACAGGGATGGGGGTGGCTACGAGCAGTACTTC. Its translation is CAISRNRDGGGYEQYF.

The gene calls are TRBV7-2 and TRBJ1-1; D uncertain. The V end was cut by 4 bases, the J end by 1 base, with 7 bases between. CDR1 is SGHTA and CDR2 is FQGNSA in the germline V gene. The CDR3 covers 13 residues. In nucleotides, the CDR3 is TGTGCCAGCAGCTGGAAAGCGAACACTGAAGCTTTCTTT. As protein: CASSWKANTEAFF.

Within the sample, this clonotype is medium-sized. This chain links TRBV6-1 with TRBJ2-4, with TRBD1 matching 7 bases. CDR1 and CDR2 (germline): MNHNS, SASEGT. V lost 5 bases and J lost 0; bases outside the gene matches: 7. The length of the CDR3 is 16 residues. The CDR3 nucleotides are TGTGCCAGCAGTCTCCGACAGGGCCTAGCCAAAAACATTCAGTACTTC. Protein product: CASSLRQGLAKNIQYF.

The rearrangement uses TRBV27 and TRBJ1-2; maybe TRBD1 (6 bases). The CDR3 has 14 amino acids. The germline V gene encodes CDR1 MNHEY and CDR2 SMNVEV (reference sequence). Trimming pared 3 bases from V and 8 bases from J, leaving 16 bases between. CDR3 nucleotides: TGTGCCAGCAGTTTTGGGGGGCGTGCCGAGGGCTACACCTTC. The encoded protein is CASSFGGRAEGYTF.

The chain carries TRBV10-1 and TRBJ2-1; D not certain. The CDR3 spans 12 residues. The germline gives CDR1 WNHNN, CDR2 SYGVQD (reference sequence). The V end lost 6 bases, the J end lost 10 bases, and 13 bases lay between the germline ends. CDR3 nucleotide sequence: TGCGCCAGCAGCGATGGGGTAATGGAGCAGTTCTTC. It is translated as CASSDGVMEQFF.

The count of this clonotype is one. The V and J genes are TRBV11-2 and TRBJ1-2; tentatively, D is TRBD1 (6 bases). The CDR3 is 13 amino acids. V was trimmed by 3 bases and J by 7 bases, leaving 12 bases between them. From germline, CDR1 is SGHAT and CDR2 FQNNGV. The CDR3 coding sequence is TGTGCCAGCAGCTTCGAACAGGGAGGTGGCTACACCTTC. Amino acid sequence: CASSFEQGGGYTF.

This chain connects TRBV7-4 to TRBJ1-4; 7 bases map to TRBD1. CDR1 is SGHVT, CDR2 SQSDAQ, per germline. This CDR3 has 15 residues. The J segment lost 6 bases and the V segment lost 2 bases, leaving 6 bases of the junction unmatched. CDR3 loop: CASSLRTGSYEKLFF. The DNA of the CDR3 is TGTGCCAGCAGCTTAAGGACAGGCTCTTATGAAAAACTGTTTTTT.

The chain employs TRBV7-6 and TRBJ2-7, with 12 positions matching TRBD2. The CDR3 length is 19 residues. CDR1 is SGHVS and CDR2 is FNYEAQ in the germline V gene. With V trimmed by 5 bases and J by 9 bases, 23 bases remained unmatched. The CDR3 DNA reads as TGTGCCAGCAGCCCCATTCCCGGACTAGCGGGAACTCGAACAGATACGCAGTACTTC. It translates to CASSPIPGLAGTRTDTQYF.

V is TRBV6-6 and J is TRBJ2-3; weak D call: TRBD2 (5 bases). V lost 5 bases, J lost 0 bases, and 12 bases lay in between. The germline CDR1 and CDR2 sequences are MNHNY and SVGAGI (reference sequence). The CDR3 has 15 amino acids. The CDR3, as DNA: TGTGCCAGCAGTGACCCGGGAAAGAGCACAGATACGCAGTATTTT. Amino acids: CASSDPGKSTDTQYF.

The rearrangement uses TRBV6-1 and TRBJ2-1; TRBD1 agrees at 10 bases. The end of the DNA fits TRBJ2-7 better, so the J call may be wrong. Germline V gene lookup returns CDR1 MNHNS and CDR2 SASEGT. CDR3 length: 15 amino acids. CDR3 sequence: CASRLAGTGVYEQYF. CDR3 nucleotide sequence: TGTGCCAGCAGATTAGCCGGGACAGGGGTCTACGAGCAGTACTTC.

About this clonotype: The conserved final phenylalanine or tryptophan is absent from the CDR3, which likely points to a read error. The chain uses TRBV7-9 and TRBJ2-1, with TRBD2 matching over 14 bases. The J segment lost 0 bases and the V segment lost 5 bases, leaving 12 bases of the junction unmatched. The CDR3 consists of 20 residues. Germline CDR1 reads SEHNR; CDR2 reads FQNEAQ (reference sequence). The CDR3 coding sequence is TGTGCCAGCAGCGGGGCACCGGGACTAGCGGGAGAGCTCTCCTACAATGAGCAGTTCCTC. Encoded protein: CASSGAPGLAGELSYNEQFL.

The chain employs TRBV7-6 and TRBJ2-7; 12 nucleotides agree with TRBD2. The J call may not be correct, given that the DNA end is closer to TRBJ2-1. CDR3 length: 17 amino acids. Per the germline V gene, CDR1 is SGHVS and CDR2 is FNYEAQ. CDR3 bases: TGTGCCAGCAGCTATACTAGCGGGGGGTGGTCCTACAATGAGCAGTTCTTC. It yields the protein CASSYTSGGWSYNEQFF.

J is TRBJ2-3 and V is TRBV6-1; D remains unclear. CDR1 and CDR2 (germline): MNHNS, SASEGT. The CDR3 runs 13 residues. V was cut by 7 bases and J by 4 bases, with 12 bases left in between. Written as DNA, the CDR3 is TGTGCCAGCACTTTGGCGCCCGCAGATACGCAGTATTTT. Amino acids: CASTLAPADTQYF.

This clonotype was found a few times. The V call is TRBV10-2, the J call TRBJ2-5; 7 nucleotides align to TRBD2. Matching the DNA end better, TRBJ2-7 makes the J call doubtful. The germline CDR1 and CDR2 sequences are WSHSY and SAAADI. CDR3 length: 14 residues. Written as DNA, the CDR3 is TGCGCCAGCAGTGACAGCGGGACCGCCTACGAGCAGTACTTC. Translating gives CASSDSGTAYEQYF.

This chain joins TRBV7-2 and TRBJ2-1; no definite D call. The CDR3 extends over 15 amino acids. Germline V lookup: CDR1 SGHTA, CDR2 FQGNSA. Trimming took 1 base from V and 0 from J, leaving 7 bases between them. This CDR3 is CASSLDVSSYNEQFF. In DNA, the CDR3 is TGTGCCAGCAGCTTAGATGTCAGCTCCTACAATGAGCAGTTCTTC.